This entry features one T cell receptor (beta chain) sequence. This entry is derived from a study of blood T cell repertoires in COVID-19. The V and J ends lost 0 bases and 0 bases respectively, with 24 bases between them. The CDR3 runs 21 residues. Germline CDR1 reads SGHRS; CDR2 reads YFSETQ. Here immunoSEQ multiplex PCR was the method, and the copy in TCRdb shows in-frame clones only, minus some. The sample contains more than 45,000 clones, over 75% of which appear only once. V gene TRBV5-1 combines with J gene TRBJ1-4; a possible D gene is TRBD1 (6 bases). This clonotype originated in a man between 65 and 80 years old with acute or convalescent COVID-19. The sequenced sample was peripheral blood. The CDR3 sequence is CASSLEGPSAGASSTNEKLFF. The CDR3 nucleotides are TGCGCCAGCAGCTTGGAGGGTCCGTCTGCAGGGGCTTCGTCAACTAATGAAAAACTGTTTTTT.